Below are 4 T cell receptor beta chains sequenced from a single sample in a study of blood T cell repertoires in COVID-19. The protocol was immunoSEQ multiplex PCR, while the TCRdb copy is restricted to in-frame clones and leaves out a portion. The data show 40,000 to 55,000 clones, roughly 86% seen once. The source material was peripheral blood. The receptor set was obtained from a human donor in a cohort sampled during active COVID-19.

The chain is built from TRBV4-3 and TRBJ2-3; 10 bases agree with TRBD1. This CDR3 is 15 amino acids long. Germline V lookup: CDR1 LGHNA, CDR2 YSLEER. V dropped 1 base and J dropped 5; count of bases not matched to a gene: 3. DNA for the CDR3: TGCGCCAGCAGCCAAGGTGGGACAGGGGTAGATACGCAGTATTTT. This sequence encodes CASSQGGTGVDTQYF.

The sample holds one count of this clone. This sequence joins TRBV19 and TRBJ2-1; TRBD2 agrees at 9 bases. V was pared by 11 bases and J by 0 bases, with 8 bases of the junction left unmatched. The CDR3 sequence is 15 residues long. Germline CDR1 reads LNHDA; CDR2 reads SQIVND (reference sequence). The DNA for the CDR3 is TGTGCCGCAGCGGGGGGAGCGAGCTCCTACAATGAGCAGTTCTTC. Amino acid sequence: CAAAGGASSYNEQFF. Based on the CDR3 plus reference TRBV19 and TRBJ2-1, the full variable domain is DGGITQSPKYLFRKEGQNVTLSCEQNLNHDAMYWYRQDPGQGLRLIYYSQIVNDFQKGDIAEGYSVSREKKESFPLTVTSAQKNPTAFYLCAAAGGASSYNEQFFGPGTRLTVL.

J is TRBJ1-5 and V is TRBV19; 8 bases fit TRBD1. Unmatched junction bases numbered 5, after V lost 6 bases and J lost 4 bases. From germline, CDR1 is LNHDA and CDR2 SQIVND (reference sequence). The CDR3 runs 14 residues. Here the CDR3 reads CASSQTGANQPQHF. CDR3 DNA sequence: TGTGCCAGTAGCCAGACAGGGGCTAATCAGCCCCAGCATTTT.

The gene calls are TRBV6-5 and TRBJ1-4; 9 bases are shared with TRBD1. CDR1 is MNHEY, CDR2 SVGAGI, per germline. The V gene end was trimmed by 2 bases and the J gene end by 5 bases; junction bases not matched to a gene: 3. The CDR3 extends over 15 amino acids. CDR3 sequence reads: CASSYDRGGNEKLFF. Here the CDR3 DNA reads TGTGCCAGCAGTTACGACAGGGGGGGAAATGAAAAACTGTTTTTT.